Listed below are T cell receptor beta chains from one sample, sequenced in a study of blood T cells in healthy people across ages. From the 5' RACE reads, TCRdb called clonotypes with MiXCR, one entry per CDR3 protein. The table has 450,000 to 700,000 distinct CDR3 sequences, approximately 30% seen once; the top ten hold approximately 17%. The sequencing sample was made of blood. These receptor sequences come from a woman in her 70s in good health. Both conserved end residues are part of each CDR3. The order of the fields is clone size, D gene, V gene, J gene, CDR3 DNA, CDR3 protein. A D gene is named only where the DNA matches it firmly. Not all rows give a size; the values are once, few, many and, for expanded clones, a class.

clone_size: few; d_call: .; v_call: TRBV6-1; j_call: TRBJ2-5; cdr3_nt: TGTGCCAGCAGTCCGAGGCGCGTAACTTATAAAAAAGAGACCCAGTACTTC; cdr3_aa: CASSPRRVTYKKETQYF
clone_size: few; d_call: .; v_call: TRBV6-5; j_call: TRBJ2-7; cdr3_nt: TGTGCCAGCAGTTACGCCGATAATAGCGACTACGAGCAGTACTTC; cdr3_aa: CASSYADNSDYEQYF
clone_size: many; d_call: .; v_call: TRBV7-2; j_call: TRBJ2-5; cdr3_nt: TGTGCCAGCAGCTTGTTGACTGGCCAAGAGACCCAGTACTTC; cdr3_aa: CASSLLTGQETQYF
clone_size: .; d_call: .; v_call: TRBV5-1; j_call: TRBJ1-2; cdr3_nt: TGCGCCAGCAGCAATGGACAGACAAATTATGGTTACACCTTC; cdr3_aa: CASSNGQTNYGYTF
clone_size: .; d_call: .; v_call: TRBV7-2; j_call: TRBJ1-2; cdr3_nt: TGTGCCAGCAGCTCCGTACCACACTCAGGCTATGGCTACACCTTC; cdr3_aa: CASSSVPHSGYGYTF
clone_size: .; d_call: .; v_call: TRBV5-1; j_call: TRBJ2-3; cdr3_nt: TGCGCCAGCAGCTTGGCAAAGGGAGTGGGGGCAGATACGCAGTATTTT; cdr3_aa: CASSLAKGVGADTQYF
clone_size: few; d_call: TRBD1; v_call: TRBV6-6; j_call: TRBJ2-5; cdr3_nt: TGTGCCAGCAGTTATGGCAGGGGGTACCAAGAGACCCAGTACTTC; cdr3_aa: CASSYGRGYQETQYF
clone_size: few; d_call: TRBD1; v_call: TRBV2; j_call: TRBJ1-2; cdr3_nt: TGTGCCAGCGGTTTTTGGACAGGCTATGGCTACACCTTC; cdr3_aa: CASGFWTGYGYTF
clone_size: .; d_call: .; v_call: TRBV11-3; j_call: TRBJ2-3; cdr3_nt: TGTGCCAGCAGCCCACCCACCGTGGATACGCAGTATTTT; cdr3_aa: CASSPPTVDTQYF
clone_size: .; d_call: .; v_call: TRBV21-1; j_call: TRBJ2-1; cdr3_nt: TGTGCCAGCAGCAACCAAAATCTTAAGGACAGGGTCTACAATGAGCAGTTCTTC; cdr3_aa: CASSNQNLKDRVYNEQFF
clone_size: few; d_call: .; v_call: TRBV3-1; j_call: TRBJ2-6; cdr3_nt: TGTGCCAGCAGCCGGACTTCGTCGAGCTCTGGGGCCAACGTCCTGACTTTC; cdr3_aa: CASSRTSSSSGANVLTF
clone_size: few; d_call: TRBD1; v_call: TRBV6-6; j_call: TRBJ1-2; cdr3_nt: TGTGCCAGCAGTGGGTCGGGACAGGGCAACTATGGCTACACCTTC; cdr3_aa: CASSGSGQGNYGYTF
clone_size: few; d_call: .; v_call: TRBV7-3; j_call: TRBJ2-3; cdr3_nt: TGTGCCAGCAGCCCGGTGCGCCCGGTATTTAGCACAGATACGCAGTATTTT; cdr3_aa: CASSPVRPVFSTDTQYF
clone_size: .; d_call: .; v_call: TRBV6-5; j_call: TRBJ2-2; cdr3_nt: TGTGCCAGCAGTCGTAGCCGGGGGACCGGGGAGCTGTTTTTT; cdr3_aa: CASSRSRGTGELFF
clone_size: few; d_call: TRBD2; v_call: TRBV5-1; j_call: TRBJ2-5; cdr3_nt: TGCGCCAGCAGCCGGACGGCTAGCGGGGCGGGACAAGAGACCCAGTACTTC; cdr3_aa: CASSRTASGAGQETQYF
clone_size: .; d_call: TRBD1; v_call: TRBV18; j_call: TRBJ1-1; cdr3_nt: TGTGCCAGCTCAGACTCTGCAGGGGGCATCACTGAAGCTTTCTTT; cdr3_aa: CASSDSAGGITEAFF
clone_size: .; d_call: TRBD1; v_call: TRBV7-2; j_call: TRBJ1-2; cdr3_nt: TGTGCCAGCAGCTTAAGGGACAGGTTCCATGGCTACACCTTC; cdr3_aa: CASSLRDRFHGYTF
clone_size: .; d_call: TRBD2; v_call: TRBV20-1; j_call: TRBJ2-5; cdr3_nt: TGCAGTGCGGGGGGGGTAGGAGAGACCCAGTACTTC; cdr3_aa: CSAGGVGETQYF
clone_size: few; d_call: TRBD1; v_call: TRBV11-2; j_call: TRBJ2-7; cdr3_nt: TGTGCCAGCAGCTCCTGGGACAGGGGCGACGAGCAGTACTTC; cdr3_aa: CASSSWDRGDEQYF
clone_size: .; d_call: .; v_call: TRBV20-1; j_call: TRBJ2-3; cdr3_nt: TGCAGTGTAGGGGGGGTTAGCACAGATACGCAGTATTTT; cdr3_aa: CSVGGVSTDTQYF
clone_size: .; d_call: TRBD1; v_call: TRBV18; j_call: TRBJ2-7; cdr3_nt: TGTGCCAGCTCACCTGACAGGGTTTACTCCTACGAGCAGTACTTC; cdr3_aa: CASSPDRVYSYEQYF
clone_size: .; d_call: .; v_call: TRBV12-3/TRBV12-4; j_call: TRBJ2-2; cdr3_nt: TGTGCCAGCAGTTTTTGGGAGCGGGACACCGGGGAGCTGTTTTTT; cdr3_aa: CASSFWERDTGELFF
clone_size: few; d_call: .; v_call: TRBV27; j_call: TRBJ1-1; cdr3_nt: TGTACCAGCAGCCCTAAATGGGACACTGAAGCTTTCTTT; cdr3_aa: CTSSPKWDTEAFF
clone_size: .; d_call: TRBD2; v_call: TRBV5-1; j_call: TRBJ2-3; cdr3_nt: TGCGCCAGCAGCTCACAGCGGGGGGCCACAGATACGCAGTATTTT; cdr3_aa: CASSSQRGATDTQYF
clone_size: few; d_call: .; v_call: TRBV6-2/TRBV6-3; j_call: TRBJ1-1; cdr3_nt: TGTGCCAGCAGCGAGATCCCTGGGGCCACTGAAGCTTTCTTT; cdr3_aa: CASSEIPGATEAFF
clone_size: .; d_call: .; v_call: TRBV12-3/TRBV12-4; j_call: TRBJ2-3; cdr3_nt: TGTGCCAGCAGGAAATCTAGCACAGATACGCAGTATTTT; cdr3_aa: CASRKSSTDTQYF
clone_size: many; d_call: .; v_call: TRBV5-1; j_call: TRBJ2-5; cdr3_nt: TGCGCCAGCAGACCGGGACTCCAAGGAGAGACCCAGTACTTC; cdr3_aa: CASRPGLQGETQYF
clone_size: .; d_call: TRBD1; v_call: TRBV5-1; j_call: TRBJ1-1; cdr3_nt: TGCGCCAGCAGCTTGAGGGCAGGGGGAGAGACTGAAGCTTTCTTT; cdr3_aa: CASSLRAGGETEAFF
clone_size: .; d_call: .; v_call: TRBV12-3/TRBV12-4; j_call: TRBJ1-2; cdr3_nt: TGTGCCAGCGGGAGGGGCGGACAGCTCTCTCTCTATGGCTACACCTTC; cdr3_aa: CASGRGGQLSLYGYTF
clone_size: once; d_call: .; v_call: TRBV6-5; j_call: TRBJ2-1; cdr3_nt: TGTGCCAGCAGTTACGGGGGGACAGATGCCCGCTACAATGAGCAGTTCTTC; cdr3_aa: CASSYGGTDARYNEQFF
clone_size: few; d_call: .; v_call: TRBV2; j_call: TRBJ2-3; cdr3_nt: TGTGCCAGCAGTGAATCAGGGACTGGCACAGATACGCAGTATTTT; cdr3_aa: CASSESGTGTDTQYF
clone_size: .; d_call: .; v_call: TRBV4-3; j_call: TRBJ1-6; cdr3_nt: TGCGCCAGCAGCCAAGACGCGGGATTCTATAATTCACCCCTCCACTTT; cdr3_aa: CASSQDAGFYNSPLHF
clone_size: .; d_call: .; v_call: TRBV7-2; j_call: TRBJ2-3; cdr3_nt: TGTGCCAGCAGCTTGAGGGGGACTCTCACAGATACGCAGTATTTT; cdr3_aa: CASSLRGTLTDTQYF
clone_size: many; d_call: .; v_call: TRBV18; j_call: TRBJ2-1; cdr3_nt: TGTGCCAGCTCACATAACAGGGAATCCTACAATGAGCAGTTCTTC; cdr3_aa: CASSHNRESYNEQFF
clone_size: .; d_call: TRBD1; v_call: TRBV5-1; j_call: TRBJ1-1; cdr3_nt: TGCGCCAGCAGCTTGGCTATCAGGGGGGCTGAAGCTTTCTTT; cdr3_aa: CASSLAIRGAEAFF
clone_size: .; d_call: TRBD1; v_call: TRBV20-1; j_call: TRBJ1-2; cdr3_nt: TGCAGTGCACGGGACAGGGGGCCCTATGGCTACACCTTC; cdr3_aa: CSARDRGPYGYTF
clone_size: few; d_call: TRBD1; v_call: TRBV19; j_call: TRBJ1-1; cdr3_nt: TGTGCCAGTAGCCTTGCCAGGGGGCTGACTGAAGCTTTCTTT; cdr3_aa: CASSLARGLTEAFF
clone_size: few; d_call: .; v_call: TRBV24-1; j_call: TRBJ2-2; cdr3_nt: TGTGCCACCAGTGATTCCCAACCCCCCGGGGAGCTGTTTTTT; cdr3_aa: CATSDSQPPGELFF
clone_size: .; d_call: TRBD2; v_call: TRBV20-1; j_call: TRBJ2-1; cdr3_nt: TGCAGTGCTAGAGAAGGACTAGGATACAATGAGCAGTTCTTC; cdr3_aa: CSAREGLGYNEQFF
clone_size: .; d_call: TRBD2; v_call: TRBV6-5; j_call: TRBJ2-1; cdr3_nt: TGTGCCAGCAGAGCGGGATCTGGTGAGCAGTTCTTC; cdr3_aa: CASRAGSGEQFF
clone_size: few; d_call: .; v_call: TRBV7-2; j_call: TRBJ2-3; cdr3_nt: TGTGCCAGCAGCTTATCCGGGTCCCCGAGAGATACGCAGTATTTT; cdr3_aa: CASSLSGSPRDTQYF
clone_size: few; d_call: .; v_call: TRBV5-1; j_call: TRBJ1-4; cdr3_nt: TGCGCCAGCAGATTAGACACAGCACCTAAAGGAAAACTGTTTTTT; cdr3_aa: CASRLDTAPKGKLFF
clone_size: .; d_call: TRBD1; v_call: TRBV7-3; j_call: TRBJ2-3; cdr3_nt: TGTGCCAGCAGCCTGGGACAGGGAATCGGGGTGCGGGATACGCAGTATTTT; cdr3_aa: CASSLGQGIGVRDTQYF
clone_size: few; d_call: .; v_call: TRBV7-9; j_call: TRBJ1-6; cdr3_nt: TGTGCCAGCAGCTTGGGAGACCGCATTAATTCACCCCTCCACTTT; cdr3_aa: CASSLGDRINSPLHF
clone_size: .; d_call: .; v_call: TRBV7-9; j_call: TRBJ2-7; cdr3_nt: TGTGCCAGCAGCTATAGTCCAGGGCCCACTGCCTACGAGCAGTACTTC; cdr3_aa: CASSYSPGPTAYEQYF
clone_size: few; d_call: .; v_call: TRBV7-8; j_call: TRBJ1-2; cdr3_nt: TGTGCCAGCAGCTTAGAAGTGTTTAACTATGGCTACACCTTC; cdr3_aa: CASSLEVFNYGYTF
clone_size: few; d_call: .; v_call: TRBV6-2/TRBV6-3; j_call: TRBJ2-2; cdr3_nt: TGTGCCAGCATGAGAGGGAGTGCCGGGGAGCTGTTTTTT; cdr3_aa: CASMRGSAGELFF
clone_size: many; d_call: .; v_call: TRBV12-3/TRBV12-4; j_call: TRBJ1-1; cdr3_nt: TGTGCCAGCAGTTTGGGGGCCCTCCGCACTTACCCTCCCCCCACTGAAGCTTTCTTT; cdr3_aa: CASSLGALRTYPPPTEAFF
clone_size: many; d_call: .; v_call: TRBV20-1; j_call: TRBJ1-1; cdr3_nt: TGCAGTGCTAGCAGGGGCACTGAAGCTTTCTTT; cdr3_aa: CSASRGTEAFF
clone_size: .; d_call: .; v_call: TRBV20-1; j_call: TRBJ2-7; cdr3_nt: TGCAGTGCTAGAGTTCCTACTTACGAGCAGTACTTC; cdr3_aa: CSARVPTYEQYF
clone_size: few; d_call: .; v_call: TRBV20-1; j_call: TRBJ2-3; cdr3_nt: TGCAGTGCCAACCCTGACGCGCACCGCACAGATACGCAGTATTTT; cdr3_aa: CSANPDAHRTDTQYF
clone_size: few; d_call: .; v_call: TRBV20-1; j_call: TRBJ1-1; cdr3_nt: TGCAGTGCTAGAGAATCGACAGATAACACTGAAGCTTTCTTT; cdr3_aa: CSARESTDNTEAFF
clone_size: .; d_call: .; v_call: TRBV9; j_call: TRBJ2-7; cdr3_nt: TGTGCCAGCAGCGTAGAGCCCGCTGGCGGCTACGAGCAGTACTTC; cdr3_aa: CASSVEPAGGYEQYF
clone_size: few; d_call: .; v_call: TRBV6-2/TRBV6-3; j_call: TRBJ2-5; cdr3_nt: TGTGCCAGCAGTTGGGCGGGACTCTCCCCGGGGACCCAGTACTTC; cdr3_aa: CASSWAGLSPGTQYF